The 26 T cell receptor beta chains below come from one sample, sequenced in a study of shared clonotypes between healthy human individuals. Sequencing used immunoSEQ multiplex PCR; TCRdb keeps in-frame clones, though not all of them. The sample holds 1.6 million or so clones, roughly 96% seen once. The material sequenced was naive CD4+ T cells sorted from blood. Subset in this sample: CD45RA+ positively selected. These receptors came from a man between 25 and 39 years old in good health.

This chain connects TRBV2 to TRBJ2-1, with D tentatively TRBD2 (6 bases). Germline values: CDR1 SNHLY, CDR2 FYNNEI. Trimming left V 6 bases short and J 3 bases short, with 15 bases between. The CDR3 extends over 15 amino acids. Here the CDR3 DNA reads TGTGCCAGCAGGCAAGGGGACTCGGACTACAATGAGCAGTTCTTC. Amino acid sequence: CASRQGDSDYNEQFF. Based on the CDR3 plus reference TRBV2 and TRBJ2-1, the full variable domain is EPEVTQTPSHQVTQMGQEVILRCVPISNHLYFYWYRQILGQKVEFLVSFYNNEISEKSEIFDDQFSVERPDGSNFTLKIRSTKLEDSAMYFCASRQGDSDYNEQFFGPGTRLTVL.

This clone appeared a single time. The same CDR3 can be traced to other DNA sequences in this sample. The chain uses TRBV5-4 and TRBJ2-5, with a weak D call TRBD2 (6 bases). This CDR3 has 14 amino acids. The germline CDR1 and CDR2 sequences are SGHNT and YYREEE (reference sequence). V lost 5 bases, J lost 2 bases, and 13 bases lay in between. CDR3 in amino acids: CASSPLGGQETQYF. CDR3 bases: TGTGCCAGCAGTCCGCTGGGGGGACAAGAGACCCAGTACTTC.

V usage is TRBV5-4 and J usage is TRBJ2-1; no clear D gene. Germline V lookup: CDR1 SGHNT, CDR2 YYREEE (reference sequence). Trimming left V 0 bases short and J 5 bases short, with 12 bases between. The CDR3 sequence is 15 residues long. The DNA of the CDR3 is TGTGCCAGCAGCTTGGACGCAGGTCGCGACAATGAGCAGTTCTTC. This gives the protein CASSLDAGRDNEQFF.

The chain recombines TRBV19 with TRBJ2-7; the D is unclear. The germline CDR1 and CDR2 sequences are LNHDA and SQIVND (reference sequence). CDR3 length: 15 amino acids. V lost 4 bases and J lost 1, with 14 bases in between. In DNA form, the CDR3 reads TGTGCCAGTAGTACAAATGGTGGGGTTTCCTACGAGCAGTACTTC. Its translation is CASSTNGGVSYEQYF.

The chain links TRBV30 to TRBJ2-7, with D possibly TRBD1 on 6 matching bases. V lost 3 bases, J lost 2 bases, and 11 bases lay in between. Germline V gene lookup returns CDR1 GTSNPN and CDR2 SVGIG (reference sequence). The CDR3 is 13 residues long. CDR3 residues: CAWRWAGAYEQYF. CDR3 nucleotides: TGTGCCTGGAGATGGGCAGGGGCCTACGAGCAGTACTTC.

The chain combines TRBV19 with TRBJ1-2, with D possibly matching TRBD1 (5 bases). Germline CDR1 reads LNHDA; CDR2 reads SQIVND (reference sequence). The V and J ends lost 5 bases and 3 bases respectively, with 16 bases between them. The CDR3 has 15 residues. The CDR3 DNA reads TGTGCCAGTAGTCTACGGAGGGCACAGGACTATGGCTACACCTTC. Amino acid sequence: CASSLRRAQDYGYTF. Using reference TRBV19 and TRBJ1-2 for the parts outside the CDR3, the full variable domain is DGGITQSPKYLFRKEGQNVTLSCEQNLNHDAMYWYRQDPGQGLRLIYYSQIVNDFQKGDIAEGYSVSREKKESFPLTVTSAQKNPTAFYLCASSLRRAQDYGYTFGSGTRLTVV.

The rearrangement joins TRBV19 to TRBJ2-5; 8 bases are shared with TRBD2. J gave up 1 base and V 4 bases, and 8 bases lay outside the gene matches. CDR1 and CDR2 (germline): LNHDA, SQIVND (reference sequence). The CDR3 runs 16 residues. For the CDR3, the DNA is TGTGCCAGTAGTACTTCAACTAGCGGTCCCCAAGAGACCCAGTACTTC. Translating gives CASSTSTSGPQETQYF.

Regarding this clone: One end of the junction varies from germline; a read error may be responsible. The chain is built from TRBV7-7 and TRBJ2-5, with D unresolved. The CDR3 runs 17 residues. Germline V lookup: CDR1 SSHAT, CDR2 FNYEAQ (reference sequence). In DNA, the CDR3 is TGTGCTAGCAGCCGACTCCCCCCCTCCGCAAGCCAAGAGACCCAGTACTTC. As protein: CASSRLPPSASQETQYF.

Written as DNA, the CDR3 is TGTGCCAGCAGCGTAGGGGCTAACTTATTGGGGGAGCAGTACTTC. It specifies CASSVGANLLGEQYF. The chain carries TRBV9 and TRBJ2-7; D not resolved. This CDR3 contains 15 residues. Germline CDR1 SGDLS, CDR2 YYNGEE. The ends were cut back, 0 bases at V and 7 bases at J, with 17 bases in the middle.

The chain is built from TRBV10-3 and TRBJ2-5, with 10 bases lining up with TRBD2. J was trimmed by 5 bases and V by 3 bases; bases with no gene match: 12. The CDR3 contains 17 residues. Germline V gene sequence: CDR1 ENHRY, CDR2 SYGVKD. The CDR3 sequence is CAISDAGTSESRETQYF. The CDR3 coding sequence is TGTGCCATCAGTGATGCTGGGACTAGCGAGTCACGGGAGACCCAGTACTTC.

V gene TRBV6-1 combines with J gene TRBJ1-2, with 10 positions matching TRBD1. This CDR3 has 15 amino acids. The germline V gene has CDR1 MNHNS and CDR2 SASEGT. With V trimmed by 0 bases and J by 5 bases, 3 bases remained unmatched. The CDR3 loop is CASSEAGGQGYGYTF. The CDR3 coding sequence is TGTGCCAGCAGTGAAGCAGGGGGACAGGGGTATGGCTACACCTTC.

The chain uses TRBV2 and TRBJ2-7, with 8 bases lining up with TRBD1. Germline V gene lookup returns CDR1 SNHLY and CDR2 FYNNEI. The CDR3 consists of 13 residues. V was clipped by 11 bases and J by 3 bases; unmatched bases: 9. The CDR3 protein is CAGATGANYEQYF. The CDR3 DNA follows: TGTGCCGGTGCGACAGGGGCTAACTACGAGCAGTACTTC.

With regard to this clone: The identical CDR3 is also encoded by other nucleotide sequences in the sample. The gene calls are TRBV7-2 and TRBJ2-7, with a possible D match to TRBD2 (7 bases). Germline loops: CDR1 SGHTA, CDR2 FQGNSA. V was clipped by 0 bases and J by 2 bases, with 8 bases between them. The CDR3 has 14 amino acids. Here the CDR3 reads CASSLAGGPYEQYF. The CDR3 coding sequence is TGTGCCAGCAGCTTAGCGGGGGGGCCCTACGAGCAGTACTTC.

This chain uses TRBV7-8 with TRBJ2-4; no definite D call. CDR1 is SGHVS and CDR2 is FQNEAQ in the germline V gene. There are 16 residues in the CDR3. V was trimmed by 3 bases and J by 8 bases, leaving 20 bases between them. CDR3 coding DNA: TGTGCCAGCAGCTTGGCTAACCCCGATCCTGGAGACATTCAGTACTTC. This encodes CASSLANPDPGDIQYF.

The rearrangement uses TRBV18 and TRBJ2-1; no definite D call. Germline CDR1 and CDR2: KGHSH and LQKENI. This CDR3 is built from 14 residues. V lost 0 bases and J lost 5, with 8 bases in between. CDR3 residues: CASSPPGKNNEQFF. CDR3 DNA: TGTGCCAGCTCACCACCTGGAAAGAACAATGAGCAGTTCTTC. Using reference TRBV18 and TRBJ2-1 for the parts outside the CDR3, the full variable domain is NAGVMQNPRHLVRRRGQEARLRCSPMKGHSHVYWYRQLPEEGLKFMVYLQKENIIDESGMPKERFSAEFPKEGPSILRIQQVVRGDSAAYFCASSPPGKNNEQFFGPGTRLTVL.

This chain links TRBV6-4 with TRBJ2-7; TRBD2 matches 14 bases. Germline V gene data show CDR1 as MRHNA and CDR2 as SNTAGT. This CDR3 contains 19 residues. V lost 0 bases, J lost 5 bases, and 12 bases stayed unmatched. The CDR3 spells CASSDSTSGRVRGGHEQYF. CDR3 nucleotides: TGTGCCAGCAGTGACTCGACTAGCGGGAGGGTTCGTGGAGGTCACGAGCAGTACTTC.

This sequence joins TRBV18 and TRBJ1-5; D is possibly TRBD1 (6 bases). Germline CDR1 reads KGHSH; CDR2 reads LQKENI. CDR3 length: 14 residues. Trimming took 3 bases from V and 7 from J, leaving 13 bases between them. The CDR3 coding sequence is TGTGCCAGCTCACCTAAGGGGGGGGAGCAGCCCCAGCATTTT. Amino acids: CASSPKGGEQPQHF.

The chain combines TRBV6-6 with TRBJ2-1; 9 bases are a match to TRBD1. The CDR3 is made up of 14 amino acids. V gave up 7 bases and J gave up 7 bases; unmatched junction bases: 8. Germline lookup yields CDR1 MNHNY and CDR2 SVGAGI (reference sequence). The CDR3 sequence: CASTIGQGKNEQFF. The CDR3 region has the DNA TGTGCCAGCACCATTGGACAGGGGAAGAATGAGCAGTTCTTC.

The chain joins TRBV7-9 to TRBJ1-3; D is uncertain. The germline V and J ends were trimmed by 1 base and 0 bases, with 4 bases remaining between them. CDR3 length equals 14 residues. CDR1 is SEHNR, CDR2 FQNEAQ, per germline (reference sequence). The CDR3 DNA reads TGTGCCAGCAGCTTAGTTGTCTCTGGAAACACCATATATTTT. This sequence encodes CASSLVVSGNTIYF. The whole variable domain, filled in from reference TRBV7-9 and TRBJ1-3, reads DTGVSQNPRHKITKRGQNVTFRCDPISEHNRLYWYRQTLGQGPEFLTYFQNEAQLEKSRLLSDRFSAERPKGSFSTLEIQRTEQGDSAMYLCASSLVVSGNTIYFGEGSWLTVV.

The gene calls are TRBV11-1 and TRBJ1-1, with D possibly TRBD1 on 6 matching bases. The CDR3 covers 15 residues. CDR1 SGHAT and CDR2 FQDESV come from the germline V gene (reference sequence). The germline V and J ends were trimmed by 5 bases and 1 base, with 14 bases remaining between them. CDR3 sequence: CASSLIQGTNTEAFF. In nucleotides, the CDR3 is TGTGCCAGCAGCCTAATCCAGGGGACGAACACTGAAGCTTTCTTT.

The chain joins TRBV5-1 to TRBJ1-2; possible D gene TRBD1, 6 bases. Germline V gene data show CDR1 as SGHRS and CDR2 as YFSETQ. V shed 0 bases and J shed 0 bases, with 15 bases lying between them. This CDR3 spans 17 amino acids. The CDR3 loop reads CASSLDGRDRPNYGYTF. The DNA of the CDR3 is TGCGCCAGCAGCTTGGACGGTCGAGACAGGCCTAACTATGGCTACACCTTC.

The chain uses TRBV15 and TRBJ1-2, with D possibly matching TRBD1 (5 bases). Trimming shortened V by 0 bases and J by 3 bases, and 8 bases separated the two germline ends. The germline CDR1 and CDR2 sequences are LNHNV and YYDKDF (reference sequence). The CDR3 sequence is 14 residues long. CDR3 region: CATSRERQYYGYTF. DNA for the CDR3: TGTGCCACCAGCAGAGAGAGACAGTACTATGGCTACACCTTC.

The rearrangement joins TRBV7-9 to TRBJ2-5; TRBD2 might be the D (6 bases). The germline gives CDR1 SEHNR, CDR2 FQNEAQ (reference sequence). The CDR3 runs to 15 residues. V lost 6 bases to trimming and J lost 0 bases, with 14 bases between them. CDR3 loop: CASSPGTAYQETQYF. The CDR3 nucleotides are TGTGCCAGCAGTCCCGGGACTGCGTACCAAGAGACCCAGTACTTC. The full variable domain, completed using reference TRBV7-9 and TRBJ2-5, is DTGVSQNPRHKITKRGQNVTFRCDPISEHNRLYWYRQTLGQGPEFLTYFQNEAQLEKSRLLSDRFSAERPKGSFSTLEIQRTEQGDSAMYLCASSPGTAYQETQYFGPGTRLLVL.

The genes are TRBV6-1 and TRBJ2-5, with a tentative D call TRBD2 (5 bases). The V end was cut by 10 bases, the J end by 1 base, with 10 bases between. The CDR3 loop spans 12 amino acids. Germline V gene lookup returns CDR1 MNHNS and CDR2 SASEGT. The CDR3 nucleotides are TGTGCCACCGCGCGGGTCCAAGAGACCCAGTACTTC. Its translation is CATARVQETQYF.

The chain joins TRBV25-1 to TRBJ1-3; D call uncertain. The V end lost 3 bases, the J end lost 0 bases, and 9 bases lay between the germline ends. CDR1 is MGHDK, CDR2 SYGVNS, per germline. This CDR3 is built from 15 residues. CDR3 DNA: TGTGCCAGCAGTGAGCCCGGTAACTCTGGAAACACCATATATTTT. Protein: CASSEPGNSGNTIYF.

The chain couples TRBV25-1 to TRBJ1-1, with D unresolved. CDR3 length: 14 amino acids. Germline V gene lookup returns CDR1 MGHDK and CDR2 SYGVNS. The V end was cut by 1 base, the J end by 4 bases, with 10 bases between. CDR3 amino acids: CASSEWILGTEAFF. CDR3 nucleotides: TGTGCCAGCAGTGAATGGATCCTGGGCACTGAAGCTTTCTTT.